This T cell receptor (beta chain) comes out of a study of T cells in Graves' hyperthyroidism and ophthalmopathy. For the study at large: Staff took peripheral blood when the initial diagnosis was made, before any treatment began. Study-level results: Within blood appeared most thyroid clonotypes that had expanded above 0.001.

From RNA transcripts, TCR beta CDR3 regions were amplified. HTBI primers were the set used in a first-round RT-PCR of the TCR CDR3. TCRdb re-derived calls from the multiplex PCR reads in MiXCR, one entry per CDR3 protein. The sample lists about 570,000 distinct CDR3 sequences; 11% to 15% were seen once. This sample holds PBMCs from approximately 10 ml fresh peripheral blood. The CDR3 has 12 amino acids. Deletions cut 3 bases from V and 4 bases from J, with 9 bases between. Germline V gene lookup returns CDR1 SQVTM and CDR2 ANQGSEA. This clonotype was detected many times. Antigen: not known. The sequenced material came from blood. The receptor was isolated from a woman aged 35 to 49 with Graves' hyperthyroidism. This chain links TRBV29-1 with TRBJ2-5, with a tentative D call TRBD2 (5 bases). CDR3 DNA: TGCAGCGTTGAGAGGGTTGGAGAGACCCAGTACTTC. Translated: CSVERVGETQYF.